The 9 T cell receptor beta chains below all came from one sample that was sequenced in a study of early T cells in non-severe SARS-CoV-2 infection. TCRdb reanalysed the 5' RACE reads using MiXCR and keeps one entry per CDR3 protein. This table holds about 64,000 distinct CDR3 sequences, around 20% found once. Material: whole blood, obtained at baseline. These TCRs come from an adult who was a healthcare worker with PCR-confirmed SARS-CoV-2 infection or an uninfected control (not recorded which).

This clonotype has a count of ten or more. The chain combines TRBV20-1 with TRBJ2-5; TRBD2 matches 7 bases. The V segment lost 0 bases and the J segment 1 base; nucleotides outside the gene matches: 11. CDR1 is DFQATT and CDR2 is SNEGSKA in the germline V gene (reference sequence). The CDR3 covers 17 residues. Written as DNA, the CDR3 is TGCAGTGCTAGAGATTCCCTAGAACTAGCGTCCCAAGAGACCCAGTACTTC. Amino acids: CSARDSLELASQETQYF.

The chain employs TRBV12-3 or TRBV12-4 and TRBJ1-5; D is ambiguous. V lost 3 bases and J lost 3, with 12 bases in between. This CDR3 is 15 amino acids long. The CDR3 DNA reads as TGTGCCAGCAGTTTGAGGACTTCGGACAATCAGCCCCAGCATTTT. Its protein is CASSLRTSDNQPQHF.

In its sample, this clonotype was seen a few times. The genes are TRBV9 and TRBJ2-7; 8 positions match TRBD1. This CDR3 is built from 15 residues. With 3 bases clipped from V and 4 bases from J, the junction kept 9 bases outside the gene matches. CDR1 is SGDLS and CDR2 is YYNGEE in the germline V gene. The CDR3 loop is CASSETGVVGYEQYF. CDR3 sequence (DNA): TGTGCCAGCAGCGAGACAGGGGTGGTCGGATACGAGCAGTACTTC.

At least ten counts were recorded for this clonotype. This chain uses TRBV2 with TRBJ2-3, with a weak D call TRBD1 (6 bases). CDR3 length: 14 amino acids. Germline loops: CDR1 SNHLY, CDR2 FYNNEI. The V gene lost 3 bases and the J gene lost 0 bases, with 7 bases spanning the gap. The CDR3 spells CASSDRGSTDTQYF. DNA of the CDR3: TGTGCCAGCAGTGACAGGGGCAGCACAGATACGCAGTATTTT.

This clonotype appeared a few times. The J gene is TRBJ2-7, the V gene TRBV5-1; D is ambiguous. The germline V and J ends were trimmed by 0 bases and 3 bases, with 7 bases remaining between them. The CDR3 has 13 amino acids. CDR1 and CDR2 (germline): SGHRS, YFSETQ. The chain's CDR3 is CASSLDAFYEQYF. The CDR3 nucleotides are TGCGCCAGCAGCTTGGATGCCTTCTACGAGCAGTACTTC.

This clonotype was seen many times. The chain uses TRBV7-3 and TRBJ2-6; tentatively, D is TRBD1 or TRBD2 (5 bases each). This CDR3 spans 18 amino acids. Germline CDR1 and CDR2: SGHTA and FQGTGA. Between the trimmed V and J ends, which lost 4 bases and 0 bases, there was a span of 16 bases. The CDR3 loop is CASSWTGTSSSGANVLTF. DNA for the CDR3: TGTGCCAGCAGCTGGACCGGGACGTCTAGCTCTGGGGCCAACGTCCTGACTTTC.

The chain carries TRBV7-7 and TRBJ1-2, with TRBD1 matching 7 bases. Per the germline V gene, CDR1 is SSHAT and CDR2 is FNYEAQ (reference sequence). The CDR3 loop spans 16 amino acids. V was pared by 5 bases and J by 2 bases, with 11 bases of the junction left unmatched. CDR3 residues: CASSVRDSPYNYGYTF. The CDR3 nucleotides are TGTGCCAGCAGCGTCCGGGACAGTCCCTACAACTATGGCTACACCTTC.

The chain couples TRBV2 to TRBJ2-3; no clear D gene. The V end was cut by 4 bases, the J end by 7 bases, with 3 bases between. The CDR3 totals 10 residues. Germline loops: CDR1 SNHLY, CDR2 FYNNEI. Here the CDR3 reads CASSGHTQYF. The DNA of the CDR3 is TGTGCCAGCAGTGGACATACGCAGTATTTT.

The table lists this clonotype with a few counts. The rearrangement joins TRBV18 to TRBJ1-6; possible D gene TRBD1, 5 bases. CDR3 length equals 17 residues. Looked up from germline, CDR1 is KGHSH and CDR2 is LQKENI. The V end lost 4 bases, the J end lost 2 bases, and 15 bases lay between the germline ends. The CDR3 DNA sequence: TGTGCCAGCTCACGGTCGGGACCCGTCACCTATAATTCACCCCTCCACTTT. It specifies CASSRSGPVTYNSPLHF.